One sample yielded the 30 T cell receptor beta chains listed below, sequenced in a study of shared clonotypes between healthy human individuals. Method: immunoSEQ multiplex PCR; TCRdb's copy keeps in-frame clones and lacks some. The sample has millions of clones, about 95% seen once. Positively selected for CCR7, the CD45RO-negative cells used as naive CD8 cells excluded terminally differentiated effector memory CD45RA+ cells. Material for sequencing was naive CD8+ T cells sorted from blood. The source is a man aged 18 to 30 in good health.

This clone showed up just once. This chain connects TRBV19 to TRBJ2-7; 9 bases match TRBD1. Trimming at V came to 5 bases and at J to 1 base, leaving 6 bases not matched to a gene. The germline gives CDR1 LNHDA, CDR2 SQIVND (reference sequence). This CDR3 is 15 amino acids long. The CDR3 sequence: CASSPGQGRSYEQYF. The CDR3 DNA follows: TGTGCCAGTAGTCCCGGACAGGGGAGGTCCTACGAGCAGTACTTC.

This clone was seen a single time. CDR3 in amino acids: CASSSSTGLGYTF. The DNA of the CDR3 is TGTGCCAGCAGTTCCTCCACAGGACTCGGCTACACCTTC. V usage is TRBV27 and J usage is TRBJ1-2, with D maybe TRBD1 (5 bases). The V gene's germline CDR1 is MNHEY and CDR2 SMNVEV (reference sequence). Trimming cost V 4 bases and J 8 bases, with 14 bases left between them. The CDR3 is made up of 13 amino acids.

The V call is TRBV7-9, the J call TRBJ2-7; TRBD2 matches at 7 bases. Losses at the gene ends were 4 bases for V and 0 bases for J; bases not matched to a gene: 0. In germline, CDR1 is SEHNR, CDR2 FQNEAQ (reference sequence). The CDR3 runs 13 residues. The CDR3 loop reads CASSWGGSYEQYF. The CDR3 region has the DNA TGTGCCAGCAGCTGGGGGGGCTCCTACGAGCAGTACTTC.

The chain has TRBV6-5 and TRBJ2-1; perhaps TRBD2 as D (5 bases). The CDR3 consists of 14 residues. Between the trimmed V and J ends, which lost 6 bases and 6 bases, there was a span of 15 bases. The germline CDR1 and CDR2 sequences are MNHEY and SVGAGI. The CDR3 spells CASSPGVNTNEQFF. The CDR3, as DNA: TGTGCCAGCAGCCCCGGGGTTAATACCAATGAGCAGTTCTTC.

V is TRBV7-9 and J is TRBJ1-1; D unresolved. Germline assignment: CDR1 SEHNR and CDR2 FQNEAQ (reference sequence). Trimming shortened V by 6 bases and J by 4 bases, and 12 bases separated the two germline ends. The CDR3 is 13 residues long. CDR3 region: CASSSRLSTEAFF. The CDR3 bases are TGTGCCAGCAGTTCGAGATTGTCCACTGAAGCTTTCTTT.

This rearrangement joins TRBV10-3 to TRBJ2-2; TRBD1 matches 10 bases. From germline, CDR1 is ENHRY and CDR2 SYGVKD. The CDR3 is 16 residues long. The ends lost 10 bases at V and 3 bases at J; junction bases unmatched: 11. CDR3 protein: CASLPTGGVDTGELFF. The DNA of the CDR3 is TGTGCCAGCCTACCGACAGGGGGCGTCGACACCGGGGAGCTGTTTTTT.

This sequence joins TRBV5-4 and TRBJ2-7; the D is unclear. Germline CDR1 SGHNT, CDR2 YYREEE (reference sequence). CDR3 length: 13 residues. With 0 bases removed from V and 6 bases from J, the gap between germline ends came to 10 bases. The CDR3 nucleotides read TGTGCCAGCAGCTTGGACACGGCAAGCGAGCAGTACTTC. It yields the protein CASSLDTASEQYF.

This CDR3 is CASGQGANTEAFF. In DNA, the CDR3 is TGTGCCAGCGGACAGGGGGCAAACACTGAAGCTTTCTTT. The chain recombines TRBV9 with TRBJ1-1; TRBD1 matches 11 bases. Germline loops: CDR1 SGDLS, CDR2 YYNGEE. The trim removed 7 bases at V and 2 bases at J, leaving 1 base unmatched. The CDR3 totals 13 residues.

A note on this clone: One end of the junction is discordant with germline, which a read error may explain. The J gene is TRBJ1-1, the V gene TRBV18; D unresolved. The CDR3 length is 11 residues. Per the germline V gene, CDR1 is KGHSH and CDR2 is LQKENI. The chain's CDR3 is CDSSRGVGAFF. Written as DNA, the CDR3 is TGTGACAGCTCCCGGGGTGTGGGAGCTTTCTTT.

This clone has just one count. This sequence joins TRBV28 and TRBJ1-4; D uncertain. V lost 6 bases to trimming and J lost 6 bases, with 8 bases between them. CDR3 length equals 12 residues. Germline CDR1 and CDR2: MDHEN and SYDVKM. For the CDR3, the DNA is TGTGCCAGCAGCCCGAGTTATGAAAAACTGTTTTTT. Translating gives CASSPSYEKLFF.

Comment on this clone: The sample holds other DNA sequences that translate to the same CDR3. The J gene is TRBJ2-1, the V gene TRBV9; 7 bases agree with TRBD2. Germline-derived CDR1 and CDR2 are SGDLS and YYNGEE. Trimming removed 2 bases from V and 4 bases from J; junction bases left unmatched: 3. The CDR3 is 14 amino acids. In DNA form, the CDR3 reads TGTGCCAGCAGCGTGAGCGGGAATTACAATGAGCAGTTCTTC. It encodes CASSVSGNYNEQFF.

V gene TRBV2 combines with J gene TRBJ2-7; 8 bases align to TRBD1. V was clipped by 7 bases and J by 1 base; unmatched bases: 6. CDR3 length equals 14 residues. Per germline, CDR1 SNHLY and CDR2 FYNNEI. This chain's CDR3 is CASISQGESYEQYF. In nucleotides, the CDR3 is TGTGCCAGCATCTCACAGGGGGAATCCTACGAGCAGTACTTC.

On this clone itself: Additional DNA sequences in this sample encode the identical CDR3. The chain is built from TRBV27 and TRBJ2-3, with 7 bases aligning to TRBD2. With V trimmed by 6 bases and J by 1 base, 4 bases remained unmatched. The CDR3 sequence is 14 residues long. Germline CDR1 is MNHEY and CDR2 is SMNVEV (reference sequence). The CDR3 DNA reads as TGTGCCAGCAGACTGGCGGGGGGCACAGATACGCAGTATTTT. Translated: CASRLAGGTDTQYF.

This chain joins TRBV19 and TRBJ1-1; no clear D gene. The CDR3 covers 12 residues. Trimming left V 6 bases short and J 1 base short, with 6 bases between. CDR1 is LNHDA and CDR2 is SQIVND in the germline V gene (reference sequence). The CDR3 reads CASRTQNTEAFF. The CDR3 coding sequence is TGTGCCAGTAGGACGCAGAACACTGAAGCTTTCTTT.

V is TRBV30 and J is TRBJ2-7; no clear D gene. This CDR3 has 13 amino acids. V was trimmed by 6 bases and J by 0 bases, leaving 12 bases between them. Germline-derived CDR1 and CDR2 are GTSNPN and SVGIG (reference sequence). The CDR3 nucleotides read TGTGCCTGTACGGATTCGAGCTCCTACGAGCAGTACTTC. Residues: CACTDSSSYEQYF.

The J gene is TRBJ2-5, the V gene TRBV7-2, with 13 bases identical to TRBD2. This CDR3 has 16 amino acids. From germline, CDR1 is SGHTA and CDR2 FQGNSA. Trimming at V came to 4 bases and at J to 7 bases, leaving 9 bases not matched to a gene. For the CDR3, the DNA is TGTGCCAGCAGCTCAGGACTAGCGGGAGTTGGAGGGACCCAGTACTTC. It encodes CASSSGLAGVGGTQYF. Looking up the rest from reference TRBV7-2 and TRBJ2-5 gives the full variable domain: GAGVSQSPSNKVTEKGKDVELRCDPISGHTALYWYRQSLGQGLEFLIYFQGNSAPDKSGLPSDRFSAERTGGSVSTLTIQRTQQEDSAVYLCASSSGLAGVGGTQYFGPGTRLLVL.

The chain is built from TRBV7-9 and TRBJ1-1; D ambiguous. CDR3 length: 14 amino acids. Trimming removed 5 bases at V and 4 bases at J, with 14 bases between. Per germline, CDR1 SEHNR and CDR2 FQNEAQ (reference sequence). In DNA form, the CDR3 reads TGTGCCAGCAGCCCGCCGGAATTCATCACTGAAGCTTTCTTT. The encoded protein is CASSPPEFITEAFF.

This clone occurred once. The chain has TRBV29-1 and TRBJ2-7, with a tentative D call TRBD2 (6 bases). CDR3 size: 14 residues. The V end was cut by 5 bases, the J end by 0 bases, with 14 bases between. Germline CDR1 and CDR2: SQVTM and ANQGSEA. CDR3 nucleotide sequence: TGCAGCGTTCGCGGGGTTGGGAGCTCCTACGAGCAGTACTTC. Protein product: CSVRGVGSSYEQYF.

This clone was seen only once. The V and J genes are TRBV7-2 and TRBJ2-7; D possibly corresponds to TRBD1 (6 bases). Looked up from germline, CDR1 is SGHTA and CDR2 is FQGNSA. The germline V and J ends were trimmed by 3 bases and 2 bases, with 11 bases remaining between them. The CDR3 is made up of 14 amino acids. CDR3 in amino acids: CASSFTGLTYEQYF. In DNA, the CDR3 is TGTGCCAGCAGCTTCACAGGGTTAACCTACGAGCAGTACTTC.

The chain joins TRBV10-2 to TRBJ2-7, with 9 nucleotides matching TRBD2. V lost 5 bases, J lost 5 bases, and 7 bases stayed unmatched. CDR3 length: 14 residues. The germline V gene encodes CDR1 WSHSY and CDR2 SAAADI. CDR3: CASSLSGRPDEQYF. The CDR3 nucleotides are TGCGCCAGCAGTTTAAGCGGGAGGCCCGACGAGCAGTACTTC.

The chain is built from TRBV4-3 and TRBJ2-7; 11 bases align to TRBD2. V gave up 3 bases and J gave up 1 base; unmatched junction bases: 5. The germline V gene has CDR1 LGHNA and CDR2 YSLEER. This CDR3 is built from 16 residues. DNA of the CDR3: TGCGCCAGCAGCCATTCCACTAGCGGGAGTTCCTACGAGCAGTACTTC. Protein product: CASSHSTSGSSYEQYF.

The chain links TRBV13 to TRBJ2-3; tentatively, D is TRBD1 or TRBD2 (5 bases each). The CDR3 is 15 amino acids. V was clipped by 5 bases and J by 0 bases, with 12 bases between them. From germline, CDR1 is PRHDT and CDR2 FYEKMQ (reference sequence). The CDR3 DNA is TGTGCCAGCAGCCCCCTGGGGGAGAGCACAGATACGCAGTATTTT. It specifies CASSPLGESTDTQYF.

The genes are TRBV6-1 and TRBJ1-2; D is possibly TRBD1 (5 bases). The V gene lost 1 base and the J gene lost 3 bases, with 12 bases spanning the gap. Germline CDR1 reads MNHNS; CDR2 reads SASEGT. The CDR3 length is 15 residues. The CDR3 DNA reads TGTGCCAGCAGTGAAGGGCAGGGAGCGGACTATGGCTACACCTTC. Its translation: CASSEGQGADYGYTF.

The chain combines TRBV25-1 with TRBJ2-1, with D hard to call. This CDR3 has 15 residues. The germline V gene encodes CDR1 MGHDK and CDR2 SYGVNS. The V gene lost 0 bases and the J gene lost 9 bases, with 15 bases spanning the gap. CDR3 DNA sequence: TGTGCCAGCAGTGAATATGGTGGCCCTGGGGTTGAGCAGTTCTTC. Translation: CASSEYGGPGVEQFF.

The chain employs TRBV27 and TRBJ2-5; 9 nucleotides match TRBD1. Germline-derived CDR1 and CDR2 are MNHEY and SMNVEV (reference sequence). This CDR3 spans 16 amino acids. The junction had 11 bases not matched to a gene; V was cut back by 5 bases and J by 4 bases. The CDR3 loop is CASSPPGQGTRETQYF. CDR3 sequence (DNA): TGTGCCAGCAGTCCACCGGGACAGGGAACCCGAGAGACCCAGTACTTC.

The chain uses TRBV15 and TRBJ1-5; 7 nucleotides align to TRBD1. V lost 5 bases and J lost 6; bases outside the gene matches: 10. Germline CDR1 LNHNV, CDR2 YYDKDF (reference sequence). This CDR3 region has 15 residues. CDR3 nucleotides: TGTGCCACCAGCCTTGACAGGGATCTAGGTCAGCCCCAGCATTTT. Its protein product is CATSLDRDLGQPQHF. The full variable domain, its missing parts supplied by reference TRBV15 and TRBJ1-5, is DAMVIQNPRYQVTQFGKPVTLSCSQTLNHNVMYWYQQKSSQAPKLLFHYYDKDFNNEADTPDNFQSRRPNTSFCFLDIRSPGLGDTAMYLCATSLDRDLGQPQHFGDGTRLSIL.

To note about this clone: The same CDR3 can be traced to other DNA sequences in this sample. The rearrangement uses TRBV7-9 and TRBJ2-1; the D call may be TRBD1 or TRBD2 (5 bases each). CDR3 size: 14 residues. Germline V gives CDR1 SEHNR, CDR2 FQNEAQ (reference sequence). Trimming removed 3 bases from V and 0 bases from J, with 6 bases in between. The CDR3 sequence: CASSFGASYNEQFF. The CDR3 nucleotides are TGTGCCAGCAGCTTCGGGGCCTCCTACAATGAGCAGTTCTTC.

The genes are TRBV4-3 and TRBJ1-1; D is possibly TRBD1 (5 bases). Germline V gene lookup returns CDR1 LGHNA and CDR2 YSLEER. Trimming left V 3 bases short and J 1 base short, with 15 bases between. CDR3 length: 16 residues. CDR3 DNA: TGCGCCAGCAGCCAGATGGTCCCGGGGGGGAACACTGAAGCTTTCTTT. This encodes CASSQMVPGGNTEAFF.

The genes are TRBV30 and TRBJ2-7; D is unresolved. The CDR3 has 14 residues. Looked up from germline, CDR1 is GTSNPN and CDR2 is SVGIG (reference sequence). V was pared by 0 bases and J by 2 bases, with 11 bases between. The DNA for the CDR3 is TGTGCCTGGAGTGTGGTAGCTACAACCTACGAGCAGTACTTC. This codes for CAWSVVATTYEQYF. Full variable domain (missing parts from reference TRBV30 and TRBJ2-7): SQTIHQWPATLVQPVGSPLSLECTVEGTSNPNLYWYRQAAGRGLQLLFYSVGIGQISSEVPQNLSASRPQDRQFILSSKKLLLSDSGFYLCAWSVVATTYEQYFGPGTRLTVT.

The rearrangement links TRBV27 to TRBJ1-1; no definite D call. This CDR3 region has 13 residues. Trimming pared 7 bases from V and 4 bases from J, leaving 13 bases between. The germline V gene encodes CDR1 MNHEY and CDR2 SMNVEV (reference sequence). CDR3 sequence: CASKQVELTEAFF. CDR3 DNA: TGTGCCAGCAAACAAGTTGAACTCACTGAAGCTTTCTTT.